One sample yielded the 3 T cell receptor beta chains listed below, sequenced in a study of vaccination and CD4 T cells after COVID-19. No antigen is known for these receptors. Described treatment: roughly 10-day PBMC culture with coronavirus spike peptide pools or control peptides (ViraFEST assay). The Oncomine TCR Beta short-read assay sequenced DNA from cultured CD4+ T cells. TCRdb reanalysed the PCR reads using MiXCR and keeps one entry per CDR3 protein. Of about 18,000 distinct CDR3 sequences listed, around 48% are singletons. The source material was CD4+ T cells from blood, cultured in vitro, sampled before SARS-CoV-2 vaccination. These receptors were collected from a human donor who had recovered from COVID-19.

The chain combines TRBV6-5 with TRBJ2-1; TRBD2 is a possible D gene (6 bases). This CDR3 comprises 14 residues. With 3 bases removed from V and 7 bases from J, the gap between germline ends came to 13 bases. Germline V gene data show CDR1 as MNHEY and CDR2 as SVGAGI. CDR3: CASSYRASENEQFF. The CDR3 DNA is TGTGCCAGCAGTTATCGGGCTAGCGAAAATGAGCAGTTCTTC.

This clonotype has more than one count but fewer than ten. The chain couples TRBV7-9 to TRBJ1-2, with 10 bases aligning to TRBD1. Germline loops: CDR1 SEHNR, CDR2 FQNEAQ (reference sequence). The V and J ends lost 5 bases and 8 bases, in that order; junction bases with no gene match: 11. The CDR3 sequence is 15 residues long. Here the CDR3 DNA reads TGTGCCAGCAGCGAGTCCGGGACAGGGGTTAGCGGCTACACCTTC. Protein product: CASSESGTGVSGYTF.

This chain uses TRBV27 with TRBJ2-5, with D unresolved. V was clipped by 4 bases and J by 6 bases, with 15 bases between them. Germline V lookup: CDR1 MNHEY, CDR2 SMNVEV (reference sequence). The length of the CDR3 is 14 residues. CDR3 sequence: CASSSAPASKTQYF. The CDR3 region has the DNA TGTGCCAGCAGTTCCGCCCCAGCGTCGAAGACCCAGTACTTC.